The clone carrying this T cell receptor (beta chain) was seen a few times. The data stem from a study of T-cell reconstitution after alpha-beta-depleted transplantation in children. During its preparation, the TCRbeta library received unique molecular identifiers. TCRdb re-called the PCR reads with MiXCR, one entry per CDR3 protein. The sample has 500,000 or so distinct CDR3 sequences, 30% to 35% seen once. The receptor was isolated from a human donor who donated a stem cell graft to a child with aplastic anemia. The sample consisted of PBMCs from the stem cell graft donor, taken from the stem cell graft.

The CDR3 DNA sequence: TGTGCCAGGGACACGGACAGGCGGAAGGATAACTATGGCTACACCTTC. Translating gives CARDTDRRKDNYGYTF. The gene calls are TRBV6-1 and TRBJ1-2; 7 bases align to TRBD1. The CDR3 totals 16 residues. The J segment lost 1 base and the V segment lost 9 bases, leaving 14 bases of the junction unmatched. From germline, CDR1 is MNHNS and CDR2 SASEGT.